This T cell receptor (beta chain) is drawn from a study of T cell responses to AZD1222 COVID-19 vaccine. Study outcomes and limitations: Spike was spanned by vaccine-associated CD4 TCRs, which were dominant at 160-218 and 743-854. White British donors predominated, females outnumbered males, and clonal diversity was possibly underestimated.

Of note for this clone: What it binds is unknown.

The method was immunoSEQ multiplex PCR; TCRdb's version includes in-frame clones alone and lacks a portion of them. Of 120,000 or so clones listed, 80% to 95% are singletons. From germline, CDR1 is ENHRY and CDR2 SYGVKD. Unmatched junction bases numbered 7, after V lost 0 bases and J lost 3 bases. The CDR3 length is 17 residues. Second-dose recipients at about 4 or about 12 weeks were treated as one pooled group. The sequence derives from an adult who received the AZD1222 COVID-19 vaccine. This specimen was peripheral blood, taken 28 days after the second AZD1222 dose. This chain connects TRBV10-3 to TRBJ2-3; 9 bases are a match to TRBD2. Here the CDR3 reads CAISESGASGITDTQYF. The CDR3 DNA reads as TGTGCCATCAGTGAGTCCGGGGCTAGCGGGATAACAGATACGCAGTATTTT.